The clone carrying this T cell receptor (beta chain) was found once. Looked up from germline, CDR1 is MNHEY and CDR2 is SMNVEV (reference sequence). This CDR3 has 14 amino acids. The germline V and J ends were trimmed by 5 bases and 4 bases, with 14 bases remaining between them. This specimen comes from a study of blood T cell repertoires in COVID-19. Across the study: Sample material is recorded as cDNA or gDNA derived from T cells, B-cell-depleted T cells, or PBMCs.

Here immunoSEQ multiplex PCR was the method, and the copy in TCRdb shows in-frame clones only, minus some. The table includes just over 650,000 clones, approximately 90% detected once. This sequence was found in a woman under 30 with acute or convalescent COVID-19. V and J are TRBV27 and TRBJ1-2; maybe TRBD1 (6 bases). The sequenced sample consisted of peripheral blood. The DNA for the CDR3 is TGTGCCAGCAGTCCCCAGGGGCTAGGCTATGGCTACACCTTC. This translates into CASSPQGLGYGYTF.